The 14 T cell receptor beta chains given below trace back to one sample, sequenced in a study of T cells in Graves' hyperthyroidism and ophthalmopathy. RNA transcripts yielded amplified TCR beta CDR3 regions. With the HTBI primer set, the TCR CDR3 went through a first round of RT-PCR. TCRdb itself ran the multiplex PCR reads through MiXCR, one entry per CDR3 protein. In the table there are 500,000 to 650,000 distinct CDR3 sequences, about 14% of which are singletons. The sample taken for sequencing was blood. Receptor source: a woman between 45 and 65 years old with Graves' ophthalmopathy.

About this clonotype itself: One end of the junction varies from germline; a read error may be responsible. The chain combines TRBV30 with TRBJ2-1; weak D call: TRBD2 (5 bases). The CDR3 consists of 13 residues. The germline CDR1 and CDR2 sequences are GTSNPN and SVGIG (reference sequence). The CDR3 DNA is TGTGCCTGGGAGGGCCTGAGTTACAATGGGCAGTTCTTC. Its translation is CAWEGLSYNGQFF.

Concerning this clonotype: A single base separates this from a much larger clone, so it may be a read error. The chain links TRBV14 to TRBJ2-1, with TRBD2 matching over 11 bases. CDR3 length: 19 residues. The ends lost 1 base at V and 4 bases at J; junction bases unmatched: 12. The germline V gene has CDR1 SGHDN and CDR2 FVKESK. The CDR3 sequence is CASSQGWGAGTSGYNEQFF. The CDR3 DNA is TGTGCCAGCAGCCAAGGGTGGGGGGCCGGGACTAGCGGATACAATGAGCAGTTCTTC.

This clonotype was counted between two and nine times. This could be a read error, since a much larger clone is one nucleotide away. This chain joins TRBV2 and TRBJ2-7; no definite D call. This CDR3 has 14 amino acids. Germline V gene sequence: CDR1 SNHLY, CDR2 FYNNEI. Trimming removed 5 bases at V and 3 bases at J, with 14 bases between. The CDR3 sequence: CASSIRVDRYEQYF. CDR3 nucleotides: TGTGCCAGCAGTATTAGGGTGGATCGCTACGAGCAGTACTTC.

With regard to this clonotype: This may be a read error, as it is one base from a much larger clone. V gene TRBV12-3 or TRBV12-4 combines with J gene TRBJ2-7; 9 bases fit TRBD1. The CDR3 is made up of 14 amino acids. CDR3 DNA sequence: TGTGCCGGCAGTGCCGGGACAGGGTCCTACGAGCAGTACTTC. This encodes CAGSAGTGSYEQYF.

This clonotype was found many times. The rearrangement uses TRBV11-3 and TRBJ2-1; TRBD1 matches 8 bases. Germline V gene data show CDR1 as SGHNT and CDR2 as YENEEA. The CDR3 sequence is 20 residues long. Trimming removed 5 bases from V and 0 bases from J; junction bases left unmatched: 18. The DNA for the CDR3 is TGTGCCAGCAGCCCCCCGGGACAGGTGTTTCTAGACACCTCCTACAATGAGCAGTTCTTC. It translates to CASSPPGQVFLDTSYNEQFF.

This clonotype has a count of ten or more. J is TRBJ2-3 and V is TRBV28, with TRBD2 identical over 9 bases. J lost 5 bases, V lost 6 bases, and 12 bases had no gene match. The CDR3 contains 16 residues. CDR1 is MDHEN and CDR2 is SYDVKM in the germline V gene. The CDR3 DNA reads as TGTGCCAGCAGCCAGGTAGCGGGAGCGGAGAGAGATACGCAGTATTTT. The encoded protein is CASSQVAGAERDTQYF.

This clonotype was recorded at least ten times. The genes are TRBV5-1 and TRBJ1-1; D gene uncertain. V lost 0 bases and J lost 4, with 7 bases in between. In germline, CDR1 is SGHRS, CDR2 YFSETQ. The CDR3 spans 13 residues. For the CDR3, the DNA is TGCGCCAGCAGCTTGGCTTCGGGCACTGAAGCTTTCTTT. It specifies CASSLASGTEAFF.

V and J are TRBV20-1 and TRBJ1-5; D gene ambiguous. V lost 4 bases, J lost 5 bases, and 9 bases lay in between. The CDR3 sequence is 12 residues long. The germline V gene encodes CDR1 DFQATT and CDR2 SNEGSKA (reference sequence). The CDR3 loop reads CSANRPDQPQHF. CDR3 nucleotides: TGCAGTGCTAACCGTCCCGATCAGCCCCAGCATTTT.

This clonotype has ten or more counts. The rearrangement joins TRBV11-2 to TRBJ2-7; 13 nucleotides line up with TRBD2. The J segment lost 3 bases and the V segment lost 6 bases, leaving 8 bases of the junction unmatched. The CDR3 extends over 16 amino acids. Per germline, CDR1 SGHAT and CDR2 FQNNGV. The CDR3 here is CASRKAGTSGIYEQYF. CDR3 in DNA: TGTGCCAGCAGGAAAGCCGGGACTAGCGGGATCTACGAGCAGTACTTC. The variable domain in full, completed from reference TRBV11-2 and TRBJ2-7, reads EAGVAQSPRYKIIEKRQSVAFWCNPISGHATLYWYQQILGQGPKLLIQFQNNGVVDDSQLPKDRFSAERLKGVDSTLKIQPAKLEDSAVYLCASRKAGTSGIYEQYFGPGTRLTVT.

This clonotype was observed many times. The chain combines TRBV27 with TRBJ2-7; 8 bases line up with TRBD2. The J segment lost 2 bases and the V segment lost 0 bases, leaving 0 bases of the junction unmatched. The CDR3 sequence is 14 residues long. The germline gives CDR1 MNHEY, CDR2 SMNVEV (reference sequence). The CDR3 region has the DNA TGTGCCAGCAGTTTATCTAGCGGGACCTACGAGCAGTACTTC. Residues: CASSLSSGTYEQYF.

This clonotype was counted many times. The chain carries TRBV12-3 or TRBV12-4 and TRBJ1-5, with D tentatively TRBD1 (5 bases). The CDR3 consists of 15 residues. V dropped 6 bases and J dropped 0 bases, with 12 bases sitting between them. CDR3 residues: CASRPGGNSNQPQHF. CDR3 coding DNA: TGTGCCAGCAGACCCGGGGGTAATAGCAATCAGCCCCAGCATTTT.

This clonotype was seen repeatedly, ten times or more. This chain links TRBV29-1 with TRBJ2-1, with 7 nucleotides matching TRBD1. V lost 7 bases, J lost 10 bases, and 10 bases stayed unmatched. CDR3 length: 12 amino acids. Germline values: CDR1 SQVTM, CDR2 ANQGSEA. CDR3 region: CSGQQGSQEQFF. The CDR3 nucleotides are TGCAGCGGACAACAGGGGTCCCAGGAGCAGTTCTTC.

This clonotype appeared many times. The chain joins TRBV28 to TRBJ2-5; no definite D call. CDR1 is MDHEN, CDR2 SYDVKM, per germline. The CDR3 loop spans 13 amino acids. Trimming removed 5 bases from V and 5 bases from J, with 12 bases in between. CDR3 sequence: CASSQIGRETQYF. CDR3 nucleotide sequence: TGTGCCAGCAGTCAAATCGGGCGGGAGACCCAGTACTTC.

The chain uses TRBV25-1 and TRBJ1-2; TRBD1 agrees at 8 bases. V shed 1 base, J shed 2 bases, and the junction held 3 bases outside the gene matches. Germline V gene data show CDR1 as MGHDK and CDR2 as SYGVNS. CDR3 length: 15 amino acids. For the CDR3, the DNA is TGTGCCAGCAGTGAATTAGGGACAGGCAACTATGGCTACACCTTC. Translating gives CASSELGTGNYGYTF.